This passage covers 10 T cell receptor beta chains from one sample sequenced in a study of T-cell memory formation after mild COVID-19. TCRdb re-called the 5' RACE reads through MiXCR, storing one row per CDR3 protein. This table holds about 200,000 distinct CDR3 sequences, around 9.1% found once. Sequencing was carried out using PBMCs or a T cell subset sorted from them (not recorded which). The receptors derive from a man younger than 35 who had mild COVID-19 (a few samples of this study predate the infection). Cell type and time point are not known.

J is TRBJ2-3 and V is TRBV5-1, with D perhaps matching TRBD2 (5 bases). CDR1 and CDR2 (germline): SGHRS, YFSETQ. V shed 2 bases and J shed 5 bases, with 18 bases lying between them. There are 16 residues in the CDR3. This chain's CDR3 is CASSLLEVSSGDTQYF. The CDR3 DNA reads as TGCGCCAGCAGCTTACTGGAGGTATCCTCGGGAGATACGCAGTATTTT.

At least ten counts were recorded for this clonotype. The chain is built from TRBV6-1 and TRBJ2-3, with D perhaps assigned TRBD1 or TRBD2 (7 bases each). V shed 7 bases and J shed 2 bases, with 13 bases lying between them. The CDR3 extends over 14 amino acids. The germline CDR1 and CDR2 sequences are MNHNS and SASEGT. In nucleotides, the CDR3 is TGTGCCAGCATCAGGGGGGGGAACACAGATACGCAGTATTTT. This encodes CASIRGGNTDTQYF.

The rearrangement uses TRBV10-3 and TRBJ1-1; D uncertain. The V and J ends lost 7 bases and 1 base respectively, with 10 bases between them. CDR1 is ENHRY and CDR2 is SYGVKD in the germline V gene. The CDR3 runs to 13 residues. CDR3 coding DNA: TGTGCCATCACCCGGATTCAGAACACTGAAGCTTTCTTT. Translating it yields CAITRIQNTEAFF.

The chain recombines TRBV12-5 with TRBJ1-5; D may be TRBD1 (5 bases). This CDR3 has 18 residues. Germline CDR1 is LGHNT and CDR2 is FRNRAP. V was cut by 0 bases and J by 2 bases, with 17 bases left in between. The CDR3 loop reads CASGLVRRGTLRNQPQHF. DNA of the CDR3: TGTGCTAGTGGTTTGGTACGTAGGGGTACCTTGCGCAATCAGCCCCAGCATTTT.

This clonotype was observed a handful of times. The rearrangement joins TRBV10-3 to TRBJ1-2; D not resolved. The CDR3 consists of 14 residues. Trimming pared 2 bases from V and 7 bases from J, leaving 14 bases between. The germline gives CDR1 ENHRY, CDR2 SYGVKD. The CDR3 region is CAISERQAGFGYTF. CDR3 nucleotides: TGTGCCATCAGTGAGCGGCAGGCGGGTTTTGGCTACACCTTC.

There are many counts of this clonotype. J is TRBJ2-1 and V is TRBV5-1; maybe TRBD2 (6 bases). Germline CDR1 is SGHRS and CDR2 is YFSETQ. V lost 4 bases, J lost 4 bases, and 12 bases lay in between. This CDR3 is built from 14 residues. This chain's CDR3 is CASSPVGSYNEQFF. CDR3 coding DNA: TGCGCCAGCAGCCCTGTCGGGAGTTACAATGAGCAGTTCTTC.

This clonotype was recorded at least ten times. The chain is built from TRBV7-2 and TRBJ1-5; D gene unclear. CDR3 length equals 14 residues. Germline values: CDR1 SGHTA, CDR2 FQGNSA. V lost 3 bases, J lost 0 bases, and 6 bases lay in between. This chain's CDR3 is CASSLVNSNQPQHF. The CDR3, as DNA: TGTGCCAGCAGCTTGGTAAATAGCAATCAGCCCCAGCATTTT.

This sequence joins TRBV18 and TRBJ2-5; a possible D gene is TRBD1 (8 bases). Deletions cut 0 bases from V and 5 bases from J, with 13 bases between. CDR3 length equals 15 residues. Germline V CDR1 and CDR2: KGHSH, LQKENI. CDR3 bases: TGTGCCAGCTCACCACCCGGACAGGGAGGGGAGACCCAGTACTTC. It translates to CASSPPGQGGETQYF.

J is TRBJ2-5 and V is TRBV7-9; TRBD2 might be the D (6 bases). V shed 5 bases and J shed 9 bases, with 10 bases lying between them. Germline assignment: CDR1 SEHNR and CDR2 FQNEAQ (reference sequence). The CDR3 runs to 11 residues. CDR3 protein: CASSRRGAQYF. The CDR3 DNA is TGTGCCAGCAGCCGGCGGGGTGCCCAGTACTTC.

This chain connects TRBV4-1 to TRBJ2-7; 7 bases align to TRBD1. Germline CDR1 and CDR2: MGHRA and YSYEKL. V was clipped by 3 bases and J by 5 bases; unmatched bases: 10. The CDR3 consists of 15 residues. The CDR3 coding sequence is TGCGCCAGCAGCCACCGCCCGGGGCAGGGGGACGAGCAGTACTTC. Its protein is CASSHRPGQGDEQYF.